This T cell receptor beta chain emerged from a study of OX40 agonist ivuxolimab in advanced cancers. Study-wide background: The diagnoses of dose-escalation patients were hepatocellular carcinoma, melanoma, renal cell or head and neck cancer. Study outcomes and limitations: Mean expanded clone counts were higher in CD8+ than CD4+ T cells.

Points on this clone: Its target is not known.

With 2 bases removed from V and 7 bases from J, the gap between germline ends came to 9 bases. The CDR3 has 12 residues. CDR1 is SGHTA and CDR2 is FQGNSA in the germline V gene. The method was immunoSEQ multiplex PCR; TCRdb's version includes in-frame clones alone and lacks a portion of them. Among about 51,000 clones, 70% to 80% were seen once, and the ten largest hold roughly 2%. The TCR was taken from an adult with an advanced solid tumor such as melanoma, head and neck, liver or kidney cancer. V is TRBV7-2 and J is TRBJ2-7; D possibly corresponds to TRBD2 (6 bases). Sequences were derived from CD4+ or CD8+ T cells sorted from blood, sampled in a trial of the OX40 agonist ivuxolimab. CDR3 DNA: TGTGCCAGCAGCTTAAGCCGGGGGGAGCAGTACTTC. It translates to CASSLSRGEQYF.